These T cell receptor beta chains were read from a single sample in a study of cytomegalovirus exposure and HLA in healthy donors. Clones were sequenced by immunoSEQ multiplex PCR, and TCRdb holds only the in-frame ones, with some missing. The sample contains some 74,000 clones, around three quarters of which appear only once. Specimen: PBMCs. The receptors come from a male donor in good health and CMV-seronegative. Both conserved end residues are part of each CDR3. The D gene is left open where the match is weak. Clone size, where shown, is once, few, many, or a class for clones that have expanded.

cdr3_nt,cdr3_aa,clone_size,j_call,d_call,v_call
TGTGCCAGCAGCTCAGAAGGCGGGCCAGCATTGATTGGGACAGATACGCAGTATTTT,CASSSEGGPALIGTDTQYF,.,TRBJ2-3,.,TRBV11-3
TGTGCCTGGAGTCTCACTTCCTACGAGCAGTACTTC,CAWSLTSYEQYF,.,TRBJ2-7,.,TRBV30
TGTGCCAGCGAGGCTAGCGGGAGTAATGAGCAGTTCTTC,CASEASGSNEQFF,few,TRBJ2-1,TRBD2,TRBV28
TGTGCCAGCAGTACGGGAGGCAGCTCCTACAATGAGCAGTTCTTC,CASSTGGSSYNEQFF,.,TRBJ2-1,TRBD2,TRBV9
TGTGCCAGCAGTGAAGTAGGGGGACAGGGGGCGCTAAAGGCCAAAAACATTCAGTACTTC,CASSEVGGQGALKAKNIQYF,.,TRBJ2-4,TRBD1,TRBV6-1
TGTGCCAGCAGGGACAGGGACAACACCATATATTTT,CASRDRDNTIYF,.,TRBJ1-3,TRBD1,TRBV11-2
TGCGCCAGCAGCTTGGCGGGAGGGCTGAACACTGAAGCTTTCTTT,CASSLAGGLNTEAFF,.,TRBJ1-1,.,TRBV5-1
TGTGCCAGCAGCTTAGATCTGACTAGCGGGAGTTACGAGCAGTACTTC,CASSLDLTSGSYEQYF,.,TRBJ2-7,TRBD2,TRBV11-2
TGTGCTAGTGGTTTATTCCCTCGGGACAGGAACGAAAAACTGTTTTTT,CASGLFPRDRNEKLFF,.,TRBJ1-4,TRBD1,TRBV12-5
TGTGCCAGCAGTTCGGTCAGCGCGAACACCGGGGAGCTGTTTTTT,CASSSVSANTGELFF,once,TRBJ2-2,.,TRBV11-3
TGTGCCTGGAGTGCCCTTCTACGGGCGCAGTATTTT,CAWSALLRAQYF,.,TRBJ2-3,.,TRBV30
TGCGCCAGCAGCCGGGGGGCACTAGCTGGAAAACAAGAGACCCAGTACTTC,CASSRGALAGKQETQYF,.,TRBJ2-5,.,TRBV5-1
TGTGCCAGCAGTTTACCTGTCATACCCCAGAATTTT,CASSLPVIPQNF,once,TRBJ1-5,.,TRBV28
TGTGCCAGCAGTGAACATCCCATAGCCGGCCTGGTCCGTGGGGGCTACACCTTC,CASSEHPIAGLVRGGYTF,few,TRBJ1-2,.,TRBV6-1
TGTGCCAGCAGTGAAGTCAAAAATAATTCACCCCTCCACTTT,CASSEVKNNSPLHF,.,TRBJ1-6,.,TRBV6-1
TGCGCCAGCAGCTTCGCCCCGCAGGGATTATCGGACAATGAGCAGTTCTTC,CASSFAPQGLSDNEQFF,once,TRBJ2-1,.,TRBV5-1
TGTGCCAGCAGCACAGGGACATTTTATGGCTACACCTTC,CASSTGTFYGYTF,.,TRBJ1-2,.,TRBV7-2
TGCGCCAGCAGCCCACTAGCGGGAAGCACAGATACGCAGTATTTT,CASSPLAGSTDTQYF,.,TRBJ2-3,TRBD2,TRBV4-1
TGTGCCAGCAGCTTTGGGGGCAGACTTGAAGCTTTCTTT,CASSFGGRLEAFF,.,TRBJ1-1,.,TRBV11-2
TGCAGCGTGCGGCTTATATCCACCGGGGAGCTGTTTTTT,CSVRLISTGELFF,few,TRBJ2-2,.,TRBV29-1
TGTGCCAGCGGGCAGTTCGGTTTTGGGCCCCAGAATTTT,CASGQFGFGPQNF,.,TRBJ1-5,.,TRBV25-1
TGTGCCAGCAGCTTGGACAAGTATGGCTACACCTTC,CASSLDKYGYTF,.,TRBJ1-2,.,TRBV7-9
TGTGCCAGCAGCTCCCGTGAGAGCGGGGGCCCCAGGGAGGCGACCCAGTACTTC,CASSSRESGGPREATQYF,.,TRBJ2-5,TRBD2,TRBV7-2
TGTGCCAGCAGTTTAGGGCCGCCGGACTATGGCTACACCTTC,CASSLGPPDYGYTF,few,TRBJ1-2,.,TRBV28
TGCAGCGTCTTTGAGACAGGGGGATTTGACGAGCAGTACTTC,CSVFETGGFDEQYF,.,TRBJ2-7,TRBD1,TRBV29-1
TGTGCCAGCAGGGGTCGGGAGGCCAATGAGCAGTTCTTC,CASRGREANEQFF,.,TRBJ2-1,TRBD2,TRBV5-4
TGTGCCAGCAGCTTGGGACTAGGCGATTCCTACAATGAGCAGTTCTTC,CASSLGLGDSYNEQFF,few,TRBJ2-1,.,TRBV5-4
TGTGCCATCGGGATGACAGGGGGAGGATACGAGCAGTACTTC,CAIGMTGGGYEQYF,.,TRBJ2-7,TRBD1,TRBV10-3
TGTGCCAGCAGCTTAAGCCCACAGACAGGGTTCGACGAGCAGTACTTC,CASSLSPQTGFDEQYF,.,TRBJ2-7,TRBD1,TRBV7-8
TGCGCCAGCAGCTTCGTGTCCGGGGAGCTGTTTTTT,CASSFVSGELFF,.,TRBJ2-2,.,TRBV5-1
TGCGCCAGCAGCTTTAGTGGACAGGAGGGTCAGTATTTT,CASSFSGQEGQYF,few,TRBJ2-3,.,TRBV5-1
TGTGCCAGCAGCCTAAACCCGGGAGCAGATACGCAGTATTTT,CASSLNPGADTQYF,.,TRBJ2-3,.,TRBV7-2
TGTGCCAGCAGCCCACAGGGGAAGTATGGCTACACCTTC,CASSPQGKYGYTF,.,TRBJ1-2,TRBD1,TRBV6-5
TGTGCCAGTAGTATCGGGACAGCCGAACACTATGGCTACACCTTC,CASSIGTAEHYGYTF,.,TRBJ1-2,TRBD1,TRBV19
TGCGCCAGCAGCTTGAGAGCGGGAGCGGTTTACGAGCAGTACTTC,CASSLRAGAVYEQYF,.,TRBJ2-7,TRBD2,TRBV5-1
TGTGCCAGCACCCCGGGACAGGGGAGGGTTGGCTACACCTTC,CASTPGQGRVGYTF,.,TRBJ1-2,TRBD1,TRBV7-2
TGTGCCAGCAGTTTATTAGGGGACAGGGGTATGTGGACACACAATGAGCAGTTCTTC,CASSLLGDRGMWTHNEQFF,.,TRBJ2-1,TRBD1,TRBV27
TGTGCCAGCAGTTACGGAGGTCTCCAGGTGTATGGCTACACCTTC,CASSYGGLQVYGYTF,.,TRBJ1-2,.,TRBV6-5
TGTGCCAGCAGCATAGTACAGGGAGGGGGTTCGCAACTGTTTTTT,CASSIVQGGGSQLFF,.,TRBJ1-4,.,TRBV7-2
TGTGCCAGCAGCCCGGGACAGTCATTAGGAGCTTTCTTT,CASSPGQSLGAFF,few,TRBJ1-1,TRBD1,TRBV7-9
TGTGCCTGGAGGCCGGGACTAGCGGACCGTGAGCAGTTCTTC,CAWRPGLADREQFF,.,TRBJ2-1,TRBD2,TRBV30
TGCGCCAGCAGCCCGGGACAGGGGGTGTATGGCTACACCTTC,CASSPGQGVYGYTF,.,TRBJ1-2,TRBD1,TRBV5-1
TGTGCCAGCGGTAACAGGGGGCACGAGCAGTACTTC,CASGNRGHEQYF,.,TRBJ2-7,TRBD1,TRBV6-5
TGCGCCAGCAGCCCCGGACAAGGCCACGAAAAACTGTTTTTT,CASSPGQGHEKLFF,few,TRBJ1-4,.,TRBV5-1
TGTGCCAGCAGCTTAGGCTACCGACAGCACTACAATGAGCAGTTCTTC,CASSLGYRQHYNEQFF,few,TRBJ2-1,.,TRBV7-9
TGTGCCAGCAGCCGCGGACAGGGGAACTACGAGCAGTACTTC,CASSRGQGNYEQYF,.,TRBJ2-7,TRBD1,TRBV7-9
TGTGCCAGCAGCCTAGGGACTAGCGGGAGCGTGGATACGCAGTATTTT,CASSLGTSGSVDTQYF,.,TRBJ2-3,TRBD2,TRBV7-8
TGTGCCAGCAGTTACGGGGCCTCACCCCTCAACTTT,CASSYGASPLNF,.,TRBJ1-6,.,TRBV6-5
TGTGCCAGCACCCTGGACAGGGGGCGCGACTATGGCTACACCTTC,CASTLDRGRDYGYTF,.,TRBJ1-2,TRBD1,TRBV5-6
TGTGCCAGCTCACCAAATTTGGGACAGGGTATTGGCTACACCTTC,CASSPNLGQGIGYTF,.,TRBJ1-2,TRBD1,TRBV18
TGTGCCATCAGTGAGTCTGGGCGATCCGAGCAGTACTTC,CAISESGRSEQYF,.,TRBJ2-7,.,TRBV10-3
TGTGCCAGCAGTTACACGGGGGAAGCTTTCTTT,CASSYTGEAFF,few,TRBJ1-1,.,TRBV6-5
TGTGCCAGCAGCCCCGGGACAGGTGATTCACCCCTCCACTTT,CASSPGTGDSPLHF,.,TRBJ1-6,TRBD1,TRBV7-9
TGTGCCAGCAGCTTAGTGAGACACCCCAACTATGGCTACACCTTC,CASSLVRHPNYGYTF,.,TRBJ1-2,.,TRBV7-8
TGTGCCTGGAGTGTAATTGAGCAGGCACAAGGCTACACCTTC,CAWSVIEQAQGYTF,.,TRBJ1-2,.,TRBV30
TGCAGCGTTGAATACCAGCAGGGGGCGCGAGAAGCTTTCTTT,CSVEYQQGAREAFF,once,TRBJ1-1,TRBD1,TRBV29-1
TGTGCCAGCAGCTTAGTAGACGCAGTGAGGCAGTACTTC,CASSLVDAVRQYF,.,TRBJ2-5,.,TRBV7-8